This T cell receptor (beta chain) is drawn from a study of blood T cell repertoires in COVID-19. Profiling relied on immunoSEQ multiplex PCR, and the TCRdb table lists in-frame clones only, not all of them. The table lists about 76,000 clones, approximately 88% of them singletons. This CDR3 spans 15 amino acids. V gave up 7 bases and J gave up 2 bases; unmatched junction bases: 9. Germline V gives CDR1 MDHEN, CDR2 SYDVKM. The TCR was taken from a man between 25 and 39 years old with acute or convalescent COVID-19. The chain combines TRBV28 with TRBJ2-7; 9 bases agree with TRBD1. Sequenced sample: peripheral blood. CDR3 region: CASTNRDRAPYEQYF. The CDR3 nucleotides are TGTGCCAGCACCAACCGGGACAGGGCCCCCTACGAGCAGTACTTC.